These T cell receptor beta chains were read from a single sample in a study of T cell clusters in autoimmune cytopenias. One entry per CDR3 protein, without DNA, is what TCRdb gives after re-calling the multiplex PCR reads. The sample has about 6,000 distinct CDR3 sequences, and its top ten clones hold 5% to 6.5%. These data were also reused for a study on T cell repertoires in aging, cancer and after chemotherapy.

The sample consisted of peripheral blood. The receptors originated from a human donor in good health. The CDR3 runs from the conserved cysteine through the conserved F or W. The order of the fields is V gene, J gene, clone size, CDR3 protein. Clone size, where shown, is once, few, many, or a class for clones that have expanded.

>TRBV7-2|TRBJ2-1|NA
CASSSGAGRATYNEQFF
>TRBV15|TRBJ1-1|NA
CATSRDHRSNTEAFF
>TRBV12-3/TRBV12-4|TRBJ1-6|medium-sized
CASSFQAFYNSPLHF
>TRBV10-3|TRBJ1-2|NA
CAISVTGTGVGYGYTF
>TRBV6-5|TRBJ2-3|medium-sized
CASSYGSGDTDTQYF
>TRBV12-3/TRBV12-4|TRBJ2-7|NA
CASSPGGGANEQYF
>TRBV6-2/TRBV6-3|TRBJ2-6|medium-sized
CASSSGGSGANVLTF
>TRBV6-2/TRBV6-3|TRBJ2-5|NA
CASSGGWGLRGETQYF
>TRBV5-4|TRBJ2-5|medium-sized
CASSIRTGGLETQYF
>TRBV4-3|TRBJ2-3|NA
CASSQRLAGGSTDTQYF
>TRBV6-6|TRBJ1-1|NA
CASSYLEGDGTEAFF
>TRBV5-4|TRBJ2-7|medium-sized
CASSTRDRAYEQYF
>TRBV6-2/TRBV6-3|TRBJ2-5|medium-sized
CASKDYSQETQYF
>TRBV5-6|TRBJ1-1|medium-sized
CASSLATEWERAFF
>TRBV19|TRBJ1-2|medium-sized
CATQKQGAMTNYGYTF
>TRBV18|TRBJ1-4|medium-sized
CASSPVKQGATTTNEKLFF
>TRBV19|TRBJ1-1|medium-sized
CASSMGGNTEAFF
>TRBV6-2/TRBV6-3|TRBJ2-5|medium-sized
CATAVTGGQETQYF
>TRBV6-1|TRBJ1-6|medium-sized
CASSELGQPNNSPLHF
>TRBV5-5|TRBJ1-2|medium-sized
CASSDGQGSYGYTF
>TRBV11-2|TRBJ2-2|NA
CASTLVRGAIGELFF
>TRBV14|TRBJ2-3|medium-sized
CASSQDVGGPFYTQYF
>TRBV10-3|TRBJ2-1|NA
CAAGVHGEQFF
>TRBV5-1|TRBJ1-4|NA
CASSLERWNEKLFF
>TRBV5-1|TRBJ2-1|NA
CASSPDKTYNEQFF
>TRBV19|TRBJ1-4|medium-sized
CASSLQPATNEKLFF
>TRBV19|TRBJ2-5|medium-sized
CASNPRGQPRETQYF
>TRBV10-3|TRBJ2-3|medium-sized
CAIQGGVVDTQYF
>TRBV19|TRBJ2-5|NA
CATRSSGKRSQYF
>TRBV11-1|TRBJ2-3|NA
CASSLGVRAVSTDTQYF
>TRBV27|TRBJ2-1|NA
CASSFLYEQFF
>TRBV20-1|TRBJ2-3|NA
CSASSSGSADTQYF
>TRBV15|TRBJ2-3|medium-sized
CATSRDVSTDTQYF
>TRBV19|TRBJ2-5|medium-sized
CASSIRTGVETQYF
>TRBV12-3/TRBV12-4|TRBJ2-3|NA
CASSLRLAETDTQYF
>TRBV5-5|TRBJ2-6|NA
CASSLILGVGANVLTF
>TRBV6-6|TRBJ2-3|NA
CASSYSDTGTDTQYF
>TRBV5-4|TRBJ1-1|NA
CASSRQGWAEAFF
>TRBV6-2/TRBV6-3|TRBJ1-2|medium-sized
CASSYVDYGYTF
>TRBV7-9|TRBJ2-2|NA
CASSPPLPTNTGELFF
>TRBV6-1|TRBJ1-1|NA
CASSDPGLNTEAFF
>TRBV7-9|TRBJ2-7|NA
CASSIPDRESYEQYF
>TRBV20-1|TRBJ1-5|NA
CSALDWDRYGQPQHF
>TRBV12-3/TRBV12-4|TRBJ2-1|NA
CASSPSAGGYNEQFF
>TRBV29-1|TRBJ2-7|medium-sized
CSVDDRTGGYEQYF
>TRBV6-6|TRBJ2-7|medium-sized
CASSSLGQHSYEQYF
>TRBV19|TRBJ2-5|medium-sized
CASSVKTLIGQETQYF
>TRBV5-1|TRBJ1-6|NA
CASSFGAGGYNSPLHF
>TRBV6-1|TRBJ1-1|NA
CASSDLLTGEGMNTEAFF
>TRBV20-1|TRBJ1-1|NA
CSARDRRTGGSTEAFF
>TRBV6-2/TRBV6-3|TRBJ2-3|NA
CASSYGRVDTQYF
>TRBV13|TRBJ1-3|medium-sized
CASSLDHRSGRGGNTIYF
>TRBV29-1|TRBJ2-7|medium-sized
CSAGPQGGGYEQYF
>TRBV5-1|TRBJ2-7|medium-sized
CASSLEGGKEREQYF
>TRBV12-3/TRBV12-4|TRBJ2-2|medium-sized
CAGRAEGDTGELFF
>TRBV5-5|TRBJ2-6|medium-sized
CATREGTVPGANVLTF
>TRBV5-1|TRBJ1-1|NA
CASSGGQLNAEAFF
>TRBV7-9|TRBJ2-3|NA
CASSLGFTDTQYF
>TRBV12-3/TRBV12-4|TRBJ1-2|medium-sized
CASSSYRGRGGYTF
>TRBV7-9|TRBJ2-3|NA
CASSLSTDTQYF